This T cell receptor (beta chain) was recorded in a study of blood T cells in healthy people across ages. Then a second PCR, running roughly 7 to 11 cycles, was carried out with a sample-barcoded 5' primer and a J-beta primer mix. All cDNA molecules were each tagged by a template-switch adaptor with 12 random nucleotides. TCRdb reprocessed the 5' RACE reads via MiXCR and lists one record per CDR3 protein. The table shows around 1.7 million distinct CDR3 sequences, with roughly 27% occurring only once. Germline V gene lookup returns CDR1 SQVTM and CDR2 ANQGSEA. CDR3 length: 13 residues. Study findings and constraints: TCR beta diversity per million T cells fell roughly linearly with age. Expanded clonotype changes were possibly confounded by unknown donor CMV status.

Donors were healthy Caucasian individuals from Russia aged roughly 6 to 95. Worth noting for this clonotype: Its antigen is not identified. With a much larger clone just one base away, this may be a read error.

Sequenced sample: blood. The V gene is TRBV29-1, the J gene TRBJ2-1; no clear D gene. The receptor's source is a woman aged 25 to 39 in good health. The CDR3 region is CSVGKMYMNGQFF. The CDR3 coding sequence is TGCAGCGTGGGTAAGATGTATATGAATGGGCAGTTCTTC.